The 20 T cell receptor beta chains below were found in one sample sequenced in a study of CXCR3-negative and CXCR3-positive naive CD8 T cells (dated by TCRdb to the late 2010s). Summary of the overall study and its limitations: Compared with CXCR3-negative naive cells, CXCR3-positive naive cells had TRB CDR3s with higher hydrophobicity (lower Kidera factor 4), lower energy, and higher strength and volume indices.

No antigen is known for these receptors. Sequenced using a NextSeq 550. The Human TCR Profiling Kit (MiLaboratory) was used to make UMI-labeled 5' RACE TRB cDNA libraries. TCRdb reprocessed the reads and lists each CDR3 protein sequence as a single entry, with no DNA. The sample table includes some 150,000 distinct CDR3 sequences. The leading ten clones occupy approximately 0.28% of the sample. The sample comprised naive CXCR3+ CD8+ T cells from blood. In light of the paper, this sample's cell subset or site label describes: CD45RO-CCR7+CD27+CD95- naive CD8+ T cells expressing CXCR3 (TNR3+). These receptors were taken from a human donor in good health. Some clones in this sample may be carry-over from other donors' samples.

The rearrangement links TRBV25-1 to TRBJ2-2; absent DNA, TCRdb's TRBD2 call cannot be checked. The CDR3 has 14 amino acids. CDR1 and CDR2 from the germline V gene are MGHDK and SYGVNS. The CDR3: CASSGPGTIGELFF. Combining the CDR3 with reference TRBV25-1 and TRBJ2-2 gives the whole variable domain EADIYQTPRYLVIGTGKKITLECSQTMGHDKMYWYQQDPGMELHLIHYSYGVNSTEKGDLSSESTVSRIRTEHFPLTLESARPSHTSQYLCASSGPGTIGELFFGEGSRLTVL.

The chain uses TRBV5-1 and TRBJ1-2. This CDR3 is built from 15 residues. The germline gives CDR1 SGHRS, CDR2 YFSETQ. CDR3 region: CASSLWPGEDYGYTF.

The CDR3 sequence is CASSWGWAGADNEQFF. The J gene is TRBJ2-1, the V gene TRBV5-1. Germline V CDR1 and CDR2: SGHRS, YFSETQ. The CDR3 consists of 16 residues.

V gene TRBV14 combines with J gene TRBJ1-1; the D call of TRBD1 rests on TCRdb alone, since no DNA is present to check it. The CDR3 length is 15 residues. The germline V gene has CDR1 SGHDN and CDR2 FVKESK. The chain's CDR3 is CASSHVKQGEAEAFF.

This chain joins TRBV29-1 and TRBJ2-7; TCRdb indicates TRBD1, and absent DNA this call remains unverified. Germline V gene data show CDR1 as SQVTM and CDR2 as ANQGSEA. This CDR3 is 16 amino acids long. The CDR3 here is CSVEGILGTGSDEQYF.

This sequence joins TRBV6-2 or TRBV6-3 and TRBJ2-7. CDR1 MNHEY and CDR2 SVGEGT come from the germline V gene. This CDR3 region has 14 residues. This CDR3 is CASSPQIITYEQYF.

The chain combines TRBV29-1 with TRBJ2-2. The germline V gene has CDR1 SQVTM and CDR2 ANQGSEA. The CDR3 contains 15 residues. The CDR3 is CSVAGRGSNTEELFF.

V gene TRBV12-3 or TRBV12-4 combines with J gene TRBJ2-7; the TCRdb D gene call, TRBD1, has no DNA to confirm it. This CDR3 comprises 13 residues. The CDR3 loop reads CASRGQDSYEQYF.

This rearrangement joins TRBV6-5 to TRBJ2-1. Germline values: CDR1 MNHEY, CDR2 SVGAGI. The CDR3 is made up of 17 amino acids. The CDR3 is CASRYSRGSLLYNEQFF.

This CDR3 reads CASSLSHPPGNTIYF. The chain links TRBV7-9 to TRBJ1-3. This CDR3 is 15 amino acids long. CDR1 is SEHNR, CDR2 FQNEAQ, per germline (reference sequence).

V usage is TRBV9 and J usage is TRBJ2-1. Germline V lookup: CDR1 SGDLS, CDR2 YYNGEE. CDR3 size: 13 residues. CDR3 loop: CASSVDDANEQFF.

The chain joins TRBV29-1 to TRBJ2-1. The CDR3 loop spans 14 amino acids. In germline, CDR1 is SQVTM, CDR2 ANQGSEA. The CDR3 sequence is CSVALLPPYNEQFF.

The chain employs TRBV2 and TRBJ2-5; absent DNA, TCRdb's TRBD1 call cannot be checked. Germline V CDR1 and CDR2: SNHLY, FYNNEI. The CDR3 totals 17 residues. CDR3 protein: CASSEDRDNSLGETQYF.

The gene calls are TRBV24-1 and TRBJ2-4; lacking DNA, the TRBD2 call made by TCRdb goes unchecked. The CDR3 covers 18 residues. Germline V gene data show CDR1 as KGHDR and CDR2 as SFDVKD. CDR3 residues: CATSDFPTGGKAKNIQYF.

This chain links TRBV2 with TRBJ1-5. Germline V gives CDR1 SNHLY, CDR2 FYNNEI. This CDR3 is 14 amino acids long. The CDR3 is CASSDKFLNQPQHF.

The chain couples TRBV19 to TRBJ2-5; TCRdb's D call, TRBD2, is unchecked because there is no DNA. This CDR3 spans 17 amino acids. Germline V gene lookup returns CDR1 LNHDA and CDR2 SQIVND (reference sequence). The CDR3 sequence is CASSPNAAGGPWETQYF.

The chain couples TRBV28 to TRBJ2-1; TCRdb returns TRBD2, unconfirmable since there is no DNA. Germline-derived CDR1 and CDR2 are MDHEN and SYDVKM. The CDR3 has 16 residues. The CDR3 loop is CASSPTTSGGQGEQFF. Complete variable domain (other parts from reference TRBV28 and TRBJ2-1): DVKVTQSSRYLVKRTGEKVFLECVQDMDHENMFWYRQDPGLGLRLIYFSYDVKMKEKGDIPEGYSVSREKKERFSLILESASTNQTSMYLCASSPTTSGGQGEQFFGPGTRLTVL.

The chain couples TRBV7-6 to TRBJ2-2; absent DNA, TCRdb's TRBD1 call cannot be checked. The CDR3 has 18 residues. Germline CDR1 reads SGHVS; CDR2 reads FNYEAQ. The chain's CDR3 is CASSSLTGSPLNTGELFF.

The V call is TRBV7-9, the J call TRBJ2-7; the TCRdb D gene call, TRBD1, has no DNA to confirm it. The germline gives CDR1 SEHNR, CDR2 FQNEAQ (reference sequence). The CDR3 is 13 residues long. This chain's CDR3 is CASSPTGSHEQYF.

The rearrangement links TRBV4-1 to TRBJ1-1; TCRdb's D gene call, TRBD1, goes unchecked for lack of DNA. There are 15 residues in the CDR3. Germline V gene data show CDR1 as MGHRA and CDR2 as YSYEKL. The CDR3 loop is CASSHPGTVNTEAFF.